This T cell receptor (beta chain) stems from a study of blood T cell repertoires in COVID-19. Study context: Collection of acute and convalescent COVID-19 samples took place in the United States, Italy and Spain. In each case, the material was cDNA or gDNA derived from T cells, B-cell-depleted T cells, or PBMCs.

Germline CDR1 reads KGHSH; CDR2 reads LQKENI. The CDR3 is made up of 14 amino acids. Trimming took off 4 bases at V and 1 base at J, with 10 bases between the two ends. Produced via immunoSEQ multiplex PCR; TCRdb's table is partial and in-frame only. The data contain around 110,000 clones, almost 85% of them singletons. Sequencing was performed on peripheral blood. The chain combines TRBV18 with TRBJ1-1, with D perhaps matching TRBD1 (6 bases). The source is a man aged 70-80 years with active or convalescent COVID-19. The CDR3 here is CASSLGTKNTEAFF. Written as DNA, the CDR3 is TGTGCCAGCTCACTCGGGACAAAGAACACTGAAGCTTTCTTT. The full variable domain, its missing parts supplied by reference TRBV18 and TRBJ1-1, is NAGVMQNPRHLVRRRGQEARLRCSPMKGHSHVYWYRQLPEEGLKFMVYLQKENIIDESGMPKERFSAEFPKEGPSILRIQQVVRGDSAAYFCASSLGTKNTEAFFGQGTRLTVV.